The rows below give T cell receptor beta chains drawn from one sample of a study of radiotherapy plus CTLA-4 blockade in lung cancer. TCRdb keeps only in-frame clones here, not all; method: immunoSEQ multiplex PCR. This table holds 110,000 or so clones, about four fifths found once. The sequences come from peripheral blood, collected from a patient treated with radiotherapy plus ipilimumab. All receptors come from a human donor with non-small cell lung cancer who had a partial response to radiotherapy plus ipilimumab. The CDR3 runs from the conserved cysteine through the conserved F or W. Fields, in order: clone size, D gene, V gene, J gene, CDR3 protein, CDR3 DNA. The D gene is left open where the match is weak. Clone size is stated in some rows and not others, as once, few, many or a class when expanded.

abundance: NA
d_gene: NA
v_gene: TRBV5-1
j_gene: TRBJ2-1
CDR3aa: CASSRTLLSLNEQFF
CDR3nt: TGCGCCAGCTCTCGGACTCTCCTTTCCCTCAATGAGCAGTTCTTC

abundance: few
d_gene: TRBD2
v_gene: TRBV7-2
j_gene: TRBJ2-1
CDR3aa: CASSLAGGFANEQFF
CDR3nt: TGTGCCAGCAGCTTAGCGGGAGGGTTTGCGAATGAGCAGTTCTTC

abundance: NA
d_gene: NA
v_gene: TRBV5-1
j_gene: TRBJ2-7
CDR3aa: CASSLDRDEQYF
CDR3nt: TGCGCCAGCAGCTTGGACAGGGACGAGCAGTACTTC

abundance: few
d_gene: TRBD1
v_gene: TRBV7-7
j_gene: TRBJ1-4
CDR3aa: CASSRTGTGNEKLFF
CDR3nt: TGTGCTAGCAGCAGAACCGGGACAGGCAATGAAAAACTGTTTTTT

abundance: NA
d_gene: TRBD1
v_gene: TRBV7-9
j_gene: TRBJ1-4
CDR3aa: CASSRQGASEKLFF
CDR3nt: TGTGCCAGCAGCCGACAGGGGGCTAGTGAAAAACTGTTTTTT

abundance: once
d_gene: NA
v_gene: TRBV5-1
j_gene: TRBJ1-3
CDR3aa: CASSLEATGTGNTIYF
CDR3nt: TGCGCCAGCAGCTTAGAGGCCACAGGGACAGGAAACACCATATATTTT

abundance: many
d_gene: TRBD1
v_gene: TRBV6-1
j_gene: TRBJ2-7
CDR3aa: CASSEGTGGSYEQYF
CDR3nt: TGTGCCAGCAGTGAAGGGACAGGGGGCTCCTACGAGCAGTACTTC

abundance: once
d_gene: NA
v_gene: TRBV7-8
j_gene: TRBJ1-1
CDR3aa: CASSVRRDTEAFF
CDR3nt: TGTGCCAGCAGCGTGCGGAGGGACACTGAAGCTTTCTTT

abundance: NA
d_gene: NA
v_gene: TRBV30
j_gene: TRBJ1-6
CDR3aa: CAWSVRGRGLPEYNSPLHF
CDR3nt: TGTGCCTGGAGTGTAAGGGGCAGGGGTTTGCCCGAATATAATTCACCCCTCCACTTT

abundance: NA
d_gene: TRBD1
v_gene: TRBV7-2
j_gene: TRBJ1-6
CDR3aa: CASSTGTGGNSPLHF
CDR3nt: TGTGCCAGCAGCACCGGGACAGGGGGAAATTCACCCCTCCACTTT

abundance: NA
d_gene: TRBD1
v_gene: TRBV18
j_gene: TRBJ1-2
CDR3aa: CASSPSQGAIYGYTF
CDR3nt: TGTGCCAGCTCACCCTCCCAGGGGGCAATCTATGGCTACACCTTC

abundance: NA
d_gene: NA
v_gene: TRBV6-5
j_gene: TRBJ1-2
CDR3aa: CASSYHLTDNGYTF
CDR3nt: TGTGCCAGCAGTTACCATCTGACAGATAATGGCTACACCTTC

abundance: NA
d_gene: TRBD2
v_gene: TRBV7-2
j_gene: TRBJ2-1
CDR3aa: CASSLVSLAGGLGNEQFF
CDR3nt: TGTGCCAGCAGCTTAGTCTCCCTAGCGGGAGGATTAGGCAATGAGCAGTTCTTC

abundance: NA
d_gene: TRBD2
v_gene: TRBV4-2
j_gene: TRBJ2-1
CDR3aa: CASSQELAEFDEQFF
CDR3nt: TGTGCCAGCAGCCAAGAACTAGCGGAGTTCGATGAGCAGTTCTTC

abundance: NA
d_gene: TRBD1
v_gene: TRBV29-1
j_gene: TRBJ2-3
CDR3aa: CSVLPGTALTDTQYF
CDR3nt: TGCAGCGTCTTACCCGGGACAGCCCTCACAGATACGCAGTATTTT

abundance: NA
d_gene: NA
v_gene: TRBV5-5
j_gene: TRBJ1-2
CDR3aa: CASRSLRSTDGYTF
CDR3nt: TGTGCCAGCAGGTCACTTAGATCTACGGATGGCTACACCTTC

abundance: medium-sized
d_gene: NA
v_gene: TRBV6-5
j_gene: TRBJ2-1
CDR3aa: CASSSPRYNEQFF
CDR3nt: TGTGCCAGCAGTTCCCCACGGTACAATGAGCAGTTCTTC

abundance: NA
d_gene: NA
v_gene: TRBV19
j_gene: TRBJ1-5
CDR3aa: CASSVQGQPQHF
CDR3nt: TGTGCCAGTAGTGTACAGGGCCAGCCCCAGCATTTT

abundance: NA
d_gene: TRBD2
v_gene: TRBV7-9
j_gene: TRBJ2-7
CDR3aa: CASSYSTSGRLGEQYF
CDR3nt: TGTGCCAGCAGCTACTCGACTAGCGGGAGGTTGGGCGAGCAGTACTTC

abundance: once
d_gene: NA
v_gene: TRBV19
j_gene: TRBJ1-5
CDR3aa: CASSIVWGRNQPQHF
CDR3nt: TGTGCCAGTAGTATCGTGTGGGGCCGAAATCAGCCCCAGCATTTT

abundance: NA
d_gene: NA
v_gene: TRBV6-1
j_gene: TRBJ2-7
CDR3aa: CASTGDEDEQYF
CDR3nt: TGTGCCAGCACAGGGGACGAAGACGAGCAGTACTTC

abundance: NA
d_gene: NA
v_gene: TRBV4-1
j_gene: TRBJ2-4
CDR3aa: CASSQEGGSGKNIQYF
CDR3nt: TGCGCCAGCAGCCAAGAAGGCGGGTCGGGCAAAAACATTCAGTACTTC

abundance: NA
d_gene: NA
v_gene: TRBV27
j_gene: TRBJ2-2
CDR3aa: CASSLYMTGELFF
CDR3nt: TGTGCCAGCAGTTTATATATGACCGGGGAGCTGTTTTTT

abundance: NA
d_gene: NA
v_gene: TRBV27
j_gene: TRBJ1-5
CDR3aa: CASSFYNQPQHF
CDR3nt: TGTGCCAGCAGTTTCTACAATCAGCCCCAGCATTTT

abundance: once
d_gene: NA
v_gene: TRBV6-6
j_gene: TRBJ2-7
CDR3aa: CASSYRVGASYEQYF
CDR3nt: TGTGCCAGCAGTTACCGGGTCGGCGCCTCCTACGAGCAGTACTTC

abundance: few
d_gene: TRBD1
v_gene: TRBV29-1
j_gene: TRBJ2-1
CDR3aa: CSGNRGLRNEQFF
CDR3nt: TGCAGCGGCAACAGGGGGCTTCGGAATGAGCAGTTCTTC

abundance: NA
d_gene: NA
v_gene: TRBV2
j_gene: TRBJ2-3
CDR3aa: CASAAGIDTQYF
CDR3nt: TGTGCCAGCGCAGCGGGCATAGATACGCAGTATTTT

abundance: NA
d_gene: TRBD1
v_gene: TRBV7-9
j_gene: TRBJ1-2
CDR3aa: CASSASGTGVFGYTF
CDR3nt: TGTGCCAGCAGCGCTAGCGGGACAGGGGTATTTGGCTACACCTTC

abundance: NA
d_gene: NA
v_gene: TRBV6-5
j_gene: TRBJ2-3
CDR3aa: CASSPRGGDADTQYF
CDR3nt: TGTGCCAGCAGCCCCCGGGGAGGCGACGCAGATACGCAGTATTTT

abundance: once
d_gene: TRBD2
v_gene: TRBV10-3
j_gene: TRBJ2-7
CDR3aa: CAISESAGGPYEQYF
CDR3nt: TGTGCCATCAGTGAGTCGGCGGGAGGGCCATACGAGCAGTACTTC

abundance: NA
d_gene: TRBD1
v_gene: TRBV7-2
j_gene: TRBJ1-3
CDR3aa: CASRGGRTGAGNTIYF
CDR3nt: TGTGCCAGCAGGGGGGGTAGGACAGGGGCTGGAAACACCATATATTTT

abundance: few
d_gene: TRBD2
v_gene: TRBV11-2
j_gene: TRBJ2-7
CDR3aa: CASSPDRGSGRAGQYF
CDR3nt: TGTGCCAGCAGCCCAGACAGAGGGAGCGGGAGGGCCGGGCAGTACTTC

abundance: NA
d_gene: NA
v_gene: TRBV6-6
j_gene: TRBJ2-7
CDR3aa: CASSYLMTGYEQYF
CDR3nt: TGTGCCAGCAGTTACTTAATGACAGGCTACGAGCAGTACTTC

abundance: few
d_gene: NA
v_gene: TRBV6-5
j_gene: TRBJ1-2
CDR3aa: CASSSRLGSGYTF
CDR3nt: TGTGCCAGCAGTTCCCGCCTTGGTAGTGGCTACACCTTC

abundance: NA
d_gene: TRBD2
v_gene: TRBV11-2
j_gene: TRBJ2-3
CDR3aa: CASSRAGLSTDTQYF
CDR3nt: TGTGCCAGCAGCCGAGCGGGACTTAGCACAGATACGCAGTATTTT

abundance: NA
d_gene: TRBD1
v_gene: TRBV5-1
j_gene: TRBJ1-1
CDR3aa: CASSLARGQAQVRTEAFF
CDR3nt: TGCGCCAGCAGCTTGGCCAGGGGACAGGCGCAGGTTCGGACTGAAGCTTTCTTT

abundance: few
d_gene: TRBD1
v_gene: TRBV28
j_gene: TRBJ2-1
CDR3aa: CATKDGTGGSEQFF
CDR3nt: TGTGCCACCAAAGATGGGACAGGGGGAAGTGAGCAGTTCTTC

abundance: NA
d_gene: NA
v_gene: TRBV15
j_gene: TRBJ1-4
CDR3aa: CATSRDRAGNEKLFF
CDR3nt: TGTGCCACCAGCAGAGATAGAGCTGGTAATGAAAAACTGTTTTTT

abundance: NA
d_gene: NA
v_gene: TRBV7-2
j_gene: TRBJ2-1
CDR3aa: CASSTESSYNEQFF
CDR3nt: TGTGCCAGCAGCACAGAGAGCTCCTACAATGAGCAGTTCTTC

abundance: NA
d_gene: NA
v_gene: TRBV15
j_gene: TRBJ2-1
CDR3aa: CATSRGRNRAYNEQFF
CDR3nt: TGTGCCACCAGCAGAGGAAGGAACAGGGCTTACAATGAGCAGTTCTTC

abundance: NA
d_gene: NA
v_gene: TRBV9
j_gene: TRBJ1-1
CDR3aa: CASSPYGGGAFF
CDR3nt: TGTGCCAGCAGCCCTTACGGGGGGGGAGCTTTCTTT

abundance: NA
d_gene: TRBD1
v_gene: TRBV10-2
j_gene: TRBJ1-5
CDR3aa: CASSGTGGIYQPQHF
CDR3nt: TGCGCCAGCAGCGGGACAGGGGGAATATATCAGCCCCAGCATTTT

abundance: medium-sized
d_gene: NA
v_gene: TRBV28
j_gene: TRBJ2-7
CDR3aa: CASSTPVRTPGEEQYF
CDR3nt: TGTGCCAGCAGCACACCCGTTCGGACCCCGGGGGAGGAGCAGTACTTC

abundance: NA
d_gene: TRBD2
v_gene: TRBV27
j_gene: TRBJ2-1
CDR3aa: CASSPSGPYNEQFF
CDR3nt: TGTGCCAGCAGTCCTAGCGGGCCCTACAATGAGCAGTTCTTC

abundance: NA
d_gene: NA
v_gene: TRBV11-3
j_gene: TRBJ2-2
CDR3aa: CASSPSYTGELFF
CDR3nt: TGTGCCAGCAGCCCCAGTTACACCGGGGAGCTGTTTTTT

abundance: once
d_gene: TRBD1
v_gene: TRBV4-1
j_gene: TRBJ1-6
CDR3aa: CASSQEGTANSPLHF
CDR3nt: TGCGCCAGCAGCCAAGAAGGGACAGCCAATTCACCCCTCCACTTT

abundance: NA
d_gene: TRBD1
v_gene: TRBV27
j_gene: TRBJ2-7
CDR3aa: CASSLGQGAWEQYF
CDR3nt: TGTGCCAGCAGTTTGGGGCAGGGGGCGTGGGAGCAGTACTTC

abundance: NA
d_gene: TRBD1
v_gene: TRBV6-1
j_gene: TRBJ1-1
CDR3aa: CASSEAVTGGHTEAFF
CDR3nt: TGTGCCAGCAGTGAAGCGGTAACAGGGGGCCACACTGAAGCTTTCTTT